Below are 15 T cell receptor beta chains sequenced from a single sample in a study of blood T cell repertoires in COVID-19. TCRdb keeps only in-frame clones here, not all; method: immunoSEQ multiplex PCR. The sample has about 220,000 clones; approximately 90% are singletons. What was sequenced was PBMCs or T cells enriched from blood (not recorded which). The receptors come from a woman in her forties with acute COVID-19.

The chain joins TRBV7-3 to TRBJ1-2; D call uncertain. V was shortened by 6 bases and J by 5 bases, with 16 bases between the two germline ends. Germline V gene lookup returns CDR1 SGHTA and CDR2 FQGTGA. This CDR3 spans 14 amino acids. This CDR3 is CASSRYGGGYGYTF. The CDR3 coding sequence is TGTGCCAGCAGTCGTTACGGCGGAGGATATGGCTACACCTTC.

V gene TRBV19 combines with J gene TRBJ1-2, with TRBD1 matching 7 bases. V lost 6 bases to trimming and J lost 6 bases; unmatched junction nucleotides: 7. CDR1 LNHDA and CDR2 SQIVND come from the germline V gene (reference sequence). The CDR3 runs 13 residues. CDR3 nucleotide sequence: TGTGCCAGTAGCCCGACAGGGAGCCATGGCTACACCTTC. It encodes CASSPTGSHGYTF.

This clone was seen a handful of times. Other DNA sequences within the sample encode an identical CDR3. The chain links TRBV7-2 to TRBJ1-1; unclear D gene. Per the germline V gene, CDR1 is SGHTA and CDR2 is FQGNSA. V dropped 5 bases and J dropped 3 bases, with 10 bases sitting between them. The CDR3 extends over 13 amino acids. Here the CDR3 DNA reads TGTGCCAGCAGCAGACGTGCGGACACTGAAGCTTTCTTT. It is translated as CASSRRADTEAFF.

The chain recombines TRBV6-2 or TRBV6-3 with TRBJ1-1; no firm D call. CDR1 and CDR2 from the germline V gene are MNHEY and SVGEGT. CDR3 length equals 13 residues. Trimming took off 2 bases at V and 4 bases at J, with 8 bases between the two ends. The CDR3 nucleotides read TGTGCCAGCAGTTACGTGGCGGTCACTGAAGCTTTCTTT. Its translation is CASSYVAVTEAFF.

The chain couples TRBV2 to TRBJ2-4, with 9 bases lining up with TRBD2. The CDR3 has 18 residues. V trimming: 4 bases; J trimming: 1 base; junction bases outside the gene matches: 11. Germline V gene data show CDR1 as SNHLY and CDR2 as FYNNEI. The CDR3 DNA is TGTGCCAGCAGTGCCCTGACTAGCGGCCTATGGGCCAAAAACATTCAGTACTTC. As protein: CASSALTSGLWAKNIQYF.

In this sample, this clone turned up a few times. This chain uses TRBV7-9 with TRBJ2-5; 7 bases line up with TRBD1. The CDR3 runs to 14 residues. Germline-derived CDR1 and CDR2 are SEHNR and FQNEAQ (reference sequence). V shed 1 base, J shed 4 bases, and the junction held 3 bases outside the gene matches. CDR3 protein: CASSLGWTGETQYF. Written as DNA, the CDR3 is TGTGCCAGCAGCTTAGGATGGACAGGAGAGACCCAGTACTTC.

J is TRBJ1-2 and V is TRBV4-1; TRBD1 might be the D (6 bases). From germline, CDR1 is MGHRA and CDR2 YSYEKL. Trimming cost V 0 bases and J 2 bases, with 7 bases left between them. CDR3 length: 14 amino acids. The CDR3 sequence: CASSQERGNYGYTF. CDR3 DNA sequence: TGCGCCAGCAGCCAAGAAAGGGGGAACTATGGCTACACCTTC.

The chain links TRBV6-1 to TRBJ1-6, with no clear D. Germline-derived CDR1 and CDR2 are MNHNS and SASEGT. V lost 1 base and J 7 bases, leaving 11 bases between the germline ends. The CDR3 runs 15 residues. The CDR3 DNA reads as TGTGCCAGCAGTGAAGGGGTTCCCGGGAATTCACCCCTCCACTTT. Its protein product is CASSEGVPGNSPLHF.

The CDR3 region has the DNA TGCGCCAGCAGCTCTAACAGGGGCGACACCGGGGAGCTGTTTTTT. Translated: CASSSNRGDTGELFF. V is TRBV5-1 and J is TRBJ2-2, with 7 nucleotides matching TRBD1. Germline loops: CDR1 SGHRS, CDR2 YFSETQ. This CDR3 has 15 residues. V dropped 3 bases and J dropped 3; count of bases not matched to a gene: 5.

The chain links TRBV11-1 to TRBJ1-5; D is undetermined. V lost 5 bases, J lost 7 bases, and 15 bases lay in between. CDR3 length equals 14 residues. CDR1 and CDR2 (germline): SGHAT, FQDESV (reference sequence). CDR3 bases: TGTGCCAGCAGCCCCGGTCCATTCGGGCAGCCCCAGCATTTT. Translated: CASSPGPFGQPQHF.

The rearrangement joins TRBV2 to TRBJ2-7; the D gene is possibly TRBD1 (6 bases). The CDR3 consists of 13 residues. The V gene's germline CDR1 is SNHLY and CDR2 FYNNEI. V was cut by 4 bases and J by 3 bases, with 10 bases left in between. The CDR3 is CASSGQENYEQYF. CDR3 in DNA: TGTGCCAGCAGTGGACAGGAGAACTACGAGCAGTACTTC.

In DNA, the CDR3 is TGCGCCAGCAGCCAAGTCCCTAGCGGGGGGGCCTTAGCCGGGGAGCTGTTTTTT. This sequence encodes CASSQVPSGGALAGELFF. This chain joins TRBV4-3 and TRBJ2-2; 12 bases are a match to TRBD2. Unmatched junction bases numbered 9, after V lost 1 base and J lost 6 bases. The CDR3 spans 18 residues. Germline V lookup: CDR1 LGHNA, CDR2 YSLEER.

The chain uses TRBV19 and TRBJ1-1, with unresolved D. The germline CDR1 and CDR2 sequences are LNHDA and SQIVND (reference sequence). CDR3 size: 15 residues. V was shortened by 2 bases and J by 3 bases, with 13 bases between the two germline ends. The CDR3 DNA follows: TGTGCCAGTAGTATAAGCGAAGGAGTCGACACTGAAGCTTTCTTT. Amino acid sequence: CASSISEGVDTEAFF.

The CDR3 nucleotides are TGTGCCAGCAGTGGGCTGGGACATATGAACACTGAAGCTTTCTTT. Protein sequence: CASSGLGHMNTEAFF. V and J are TRBV2 and TRBJ1-1, with TRBD1 as a possible D gene (6 bases). V was trimmed by 4 bases and J by 0 bases, leaving 12 bases between them. The CDR3 covers 15 residues. The germline gives CDR1 SNHLY, CDR2 FYNNEI.

The chain couples TRBV6-2 or TRBV6-3 to TRBJ2-7; 7 positions match TRBD2. The CDR3 loop spans 15 amino acids. With 4 bases clipped from V and 2 bases from J, the junction kept 8 bases outside the gene matches. The V gene's germline CDR1 is MNHEY and CDR2 SVGEGT. The CDR3 here is CASSLGGRGTYEQYV. CDR3 bases: TGTGCCAGCAGTTTAGGAGGGAGGGGAACCTACGAGCAGTACGTC.